This TCR beta chain originates from a study of cytomegalovirus exposure and HLA in healthy donors. Notes on the study in general: More clonal expansion characterized HLA-associated TCR beta chains than equally common others in a later analysis. Immune exposure data for these donors was limited to CMV serostatus. High specificity and sensitivity for cytomegalovirus status were reported for the classifier. Reports state that TCR beta sequences accurately predicted most subjects' HLA-A and HLA-B alleles.

As for this clone: Its matching antigen is unknown.

The germline V gene has CDR1 LNHDA and CDR2 SQIVND (reference sequence). The germline V and J ends were trimmed by 3 bases and 4 bases, with 10 bases remaining between them. The CDR3 contains 14 residues. The PCR used 60 Vbeta and 13 Jbeta primers. Sequencing was performed with immunoSEQ multiplex PCR; in TCRdb, only in-frame clones are kept and a portion is missing. The sample includes about 180,000 clones, about 80% of them seen just once. The chain combines TRBV19 with TRBJ2-1, with D possibly matching TRBD2 (6 bases). This receptor was taken from a man younger than 45 in good health and CMV-seropositive. The sequenced sample was PBMCs. The CDR3 protein is CASSISGEYNEQFF. The CDR3 region has the DNA TGTGCCAGTAGTATTAGCGGAGAGTACAATGAGCAGTTCTTC.